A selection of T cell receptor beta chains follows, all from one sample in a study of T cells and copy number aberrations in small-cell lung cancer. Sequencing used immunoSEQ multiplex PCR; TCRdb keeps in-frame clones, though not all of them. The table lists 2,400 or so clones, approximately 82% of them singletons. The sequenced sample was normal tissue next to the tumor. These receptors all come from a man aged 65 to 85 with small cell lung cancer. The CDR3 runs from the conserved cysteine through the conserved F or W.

CDR3 protein: CASSPTADYGYTF; V gene: TRBV18; J gene: TRBJ1-2
CDR3 protein: CASSSGQSSYEQYF; V gene: TRBV27; J gene: TRBJ2-7
CDR3 protein: CASSRGQSSYNSPLHF; V gene: TRBV19; J gene: TRBJ1-6
CDR3 protein: CASSYKYTEAFF; V gene: TRBV6-6; J gene: TRBJ1-1
CDR3 protein: CASSPEGTQGAVYGYTF; V gene: TRBV9; J gene: TRBJ1-2
CDR3 protein: CASSPPGTKINYGYTF; V gene: TRBV4-1; J gene: TRBJ1-2
CDR3 protein: CASSLDPPSTDTQYF; V gene: TRBV5-1; J gene: TRBJ2-3
CDR3 protein: CAISETGSGANVLTF; V gene: TRBV10-3; J gene: TRBJ2-6
CDR3 protein: CASSVELLQETQYF; V gene: TRBV2; J gene: TRBJ2-5
CDR3 protein: CASSLTSGFYEQYF; V gene: TRBV7-9; J gene: TRBJ2-7
CDR3 protein: CAWSWISGNTIYF; V gene: TRBV30; J gene: TRBJ1-3
CDR3 protein: CATRGLLTGELFF; V gene: TRBV6-5; J gene: TRBJ2-2
CDR3 protein: CASSIGGGPDTQYF; V gene: TRBV19; J gene: TRBJ2-3
CDR3 protein: CASSLAGGPSETQYF; V gene: TRBV6-5; J gene: TRBJ2-5
CDR3 protein: CAWSRISGANVLTF; V gene: TRBV30; J gene: TRBJ2-6
CDR3 protein: CASSLKGPLNIQYF; V gene: TRBV11-2; J gene: TRBJ2-4
CDR3 protein: CASRGGGPTEAFF; V gene: TRBV2; J gene: TRBJ1-1
CDR3 protein: CASSQERTGTGTEAFF; V gene: TRBV4-1; J gene: TRBJ1-1
CDR3 protein: CASSTGGGAGANVLTF; V gene: TRBV5-1; J gene: TRBJ2-6
CDR3 protein: CASSPLDRAGYGYTF; V gene: TRBV5-1; J gene: TRBJ1-2
CDR3 protein: CASSSGTSGREQFF; V gene: TRBV2; J gene: TRBJ2-1
CDR3 protein: CASSQVMRGTTGELFF; V gene: TRBV4-1; J gene: TRBJ2-2
CDR3 protein: CASKGLAVAGELFF; V gene: TRBV6-4; J gene: TRBJ2-2
CDR3 protein: CASRLLFNTGELFF; V gene: TRBV6-5; J gene: TRBJ2-2
CDR3 protein: CASSQGTGTGFLGGYTF; V gene: TRBV14; J gene: TRBJ1-2
CDR3 protein: CASSSPLSQGVTNTGELFF; V gene: TRBV7-9; J gene: TRBJ2-2
CDR3 protein: CASSLGGWDEQFF; V gene: TRBV5-1; J gene: TRBJ2-1
CDR3 protein: CASSLTGAGGYTF; V gene: TRBV7-2; J gene: TRBJ1-2
CDR3 protein: CASSLEGALSYNEQFF; V gene: TRBV5-8; J gene: TRBJ2-1
CDR3 protein: CASRQGAGTEAFF; V gene: TRBV7-2; J gene: TRBJ1-1
CDR3 protein: CASSATGGGEKLFF; V gene: TRBV27; J gene: TRBJ1-4
CDR3 protein: CAWAPDFKGGQPQHF; V gene: TRBV30; J gene: TRBJ1-5
CDR3 protein: CASSLGTASNQPQHF; V gene: TRBV5-1; J gene: TRBJ1-5
CDR3 protein: CASSLVGGEFGNEQFF; V gene: TRBV5-1; J gene: TRBJ2-1
CDR3 protein: CASSLRAVQETQYF; V gene: TRBV7-9; J gene: TRBJ2-5
CDR3 protein: CASSQVGAGPPTDTQYF; V gene: TRBV4-2; J gene: TRBJ2-3
CDR3 protein: CASSLKSNQPQHF; V gene: TRBV7-9; J gene: TRBJ1-5
CDR3 protein: CASLGQPNTGELFF; V gene: TRBV19; J gene: TRBJ2-2
CDR3 protein: CASSLSRTTSSEQYF; V gene: TRBV27; J gene: TRBJ2-7
CDR3 protein: CASSGDRGLGANVLTF; V gene: TRBV7-9; J gene: TRBJ2-6
CDR3 protein: CASSFPRGRANTGELFF; V gene: TRBV5-1; J gene: TRBJ2-2
CDR3 protein: CASSVASGTDTQYF; V gene: TRBV9; J gene: TRBJ2-3
CDR3 protein: CASMGSTEAFF; V gene: TRBV19; J gene: TRBJ1-1
CDR3 protein: CASSLDHTRGNEQFF; V gene: TRBV11-3; J gene: TRBJ2-1
CDR3 protein: CASSYYGTEGNTIYF; V gene: TRBV11-2; J gene: TRBJ1-3